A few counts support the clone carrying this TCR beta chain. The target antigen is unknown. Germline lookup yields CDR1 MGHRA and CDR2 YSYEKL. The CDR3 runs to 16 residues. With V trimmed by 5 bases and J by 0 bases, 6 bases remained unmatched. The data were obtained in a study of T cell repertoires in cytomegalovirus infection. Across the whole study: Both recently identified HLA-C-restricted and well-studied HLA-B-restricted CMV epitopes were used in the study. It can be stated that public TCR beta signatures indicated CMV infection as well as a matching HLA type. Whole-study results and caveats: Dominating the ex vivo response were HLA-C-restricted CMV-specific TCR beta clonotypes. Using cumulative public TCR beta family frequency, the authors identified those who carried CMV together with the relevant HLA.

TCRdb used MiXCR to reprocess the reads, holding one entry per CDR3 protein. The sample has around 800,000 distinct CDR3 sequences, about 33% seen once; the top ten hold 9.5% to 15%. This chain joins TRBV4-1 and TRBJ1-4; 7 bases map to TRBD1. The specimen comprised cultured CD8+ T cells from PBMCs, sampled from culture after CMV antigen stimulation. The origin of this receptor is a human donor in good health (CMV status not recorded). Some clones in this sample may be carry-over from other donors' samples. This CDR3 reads CASSKGDRPTNEKLFF. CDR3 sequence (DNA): TGCGCCAGCAGCAAAGGGGACAGACCAACTAATGAAAAACTGTTTTTT.